These 2 T cell receptor beta chains were all obtained from the same sample, sequenced in a study of blood T cell repertoires in COVID-19. TCRdb's copy holds only in-frame clones and misses some; the assay was immunoSEQ multiplex PCR. The profile shows 97,000 or so clones, around nine tenths of them singletons. Sequencing input: peripheral blood. These receptors all stem from a man aged 45-65 years with active COVID-19.

J is TRBJ2-3 and V is TRBV11-2; tentatively, D is TRBD2 (6 bases). The ends were cut back, 2 bases at V and 0 bases at J, with 12 bases in the middle. CDR1 is SGHAT, CDR2 FQNNGV, per germline. The CDR3 sequence is 16 residues long. The CDR3 DNA reads TGTGCCAGCAGCTTATCGGGTCGGGGGAGCACAGATACGCAGTATTTT. This gives the protein CASSLSGRGSTDTQYF.

J is TRBJ2-3 and V is TRBV6-6; TRBD1 aligns across 7 bases. Unmatched junction bases numbered 5, after V lost 4 bases and J lost 1 base. The germline V gene has CDR1 MNHNY and CDR2 SVGAGI (reference sequence). The CDR3 spans 15 residues. In DNA form, the CDR3 reads TGTGCCAGCAGTTTCTCTAGGGGGCGCACAGATACGCAGTATTTT. Translating gives CASSFSRGRTDTQYF.